A single sample is the source of the 23 T cell receptor beta chains below, sequenced in a study of T cells in Graves' hyperthyroidism and ophthalmopathy. TCR beta CDR3 regions were amplified from RNA transcripts. The study used the HTBI primer set for a first-round RT-PCR of the TCR CDR3. One entry per CDR3 protein results from TCRdb running MiXCR on the multiplex PCR reads. The sample has 110,000 to 150,000 distinct CDR3 sequences; approximately 20% are singletons. The sequencing sample was made of blood. These receptors were collected from a woman in her 50s with Graves' hyperthyroidism that later progressed to Graves' ophthalmopathy.

This clonotype has a count of ten or more. This chain links TRBV16 with TRBJ1-5, with D unclear. Germline CDR1 reads KGHSY; CDR2 reads FQNENV. V lost 0 bases and J lost 4, with 4 bases in between. CDR3 length: 13 residues. The CDR3 loop is CASSQSINQPQHF. In DNA form, the CDR3 reads TGTGCCAGCAGCCAATCGATTAATCAGCCCCAGCATTTT.

There are many counts of this clonotype. CDR3 sequence (DNA): TGCAGTGCTAGACCACTCAGGGGAGGGTCGAACACCGGGGAGCTGTTTTTT. Its protein is CSARPLRGGSNTGELFF. The chain employs TRBV20-1 and TRBJ2-2; a possible D gene is TRBD2 (7 bases). Trimming removed 2 bases from V and 0 bases from J, with 16 bases in between. The germline V gene has CDR1 DFQATT and CDR2 SNEGSKA (reference sequence). This CDR3 has 17 residues.

The chain couples TRBV7-2 to TRBJ1-1; unclear D gene. CDR1 is SGHTA and CDR2 is FQGNSA in the germline V gene. V shed 2 bases and J shed 5 bases, with 9 bases lying between them. The length of the CDR3 is 13 residues. The CDR3 DNA sequence: TGTGCCAGCAGCTTAATGGGTAGGACTGAAGCTTTCTTT. As protein: CASSLMGRTEAFF.

This chain links TRBV3-1 with TRBJ2-7, with D possibly being TRBD2 (6 bases). The CDR3 spans 13 residues. Deletions cut 4 bases from V and 2 bases from J, with 9 bases between. Germline V gene lookup returns CDR1 LGHDT and CDR2 YNNKEL (reference sequence). CDR3 sequence: CASSPSGAYEQYF. Here the CDR3 DNA reads TGTGCCAGCAGCCCCTCGGGAGCCTACGAGCAGTACTTC.

This clonotype was seen repeatedly, ten times or more. The genes are TRBV10-3 and TRBJ2-5; tentatively, D is TRBD1 or TRBD2 (6 bases each). The CDR3 loop spans 14 amino acids. V gave up 0 bases and J gave up 5 bases, with 10 bases separating them. The germline gives CDR1 ENHRY, CDR2 SYGVKD. CDR3 region: CAISESGGVETQYF. CDR3 DNA: TGTGCCATCAGTGAGTCGGGGGGCGTGGAGACCCAGTACTTC.

The J gene is TRBJ2-6, the V gene TRBV18, with 7 bases aligning to TRBD1. The V segment lost 6 bases and the J segment 4 bases; nucleotides outside the gene matches: 9. This CDR3 comprises 16 residues. The germline V gene encodes CDR1 KGHSH and CDR2 LQKENI. CDR3 sequence reads: CASSRQGSGGANVLTF. CDR3 in DNA: TGTGCCAGCTCCCGACAGGGTTCGGGGGGGGCCAACGTCCTGACTTTC.

This clonotype was observed many times. This rearrangement joins TRBV20-1 to TRBJ2-7; TRBD2 agrees at 10 bases. The junction had 4 bases not matched to a gene; V was cut back by 5 bases and J by 3 bases. The CDR3 spans 13 residues. Looked up from germline, CDR1 is DFQATT and CDR2 is SNEGSKA (reference sequence). CDR3 sequence reads: CSAGGLADYEQYF. The CDR3 bases are TGCAGTGCTGGAGGACTAGCGGACTACGAGCAGTACTTC.

At least ten counts were recorded for this clonotype. V usage is TRBV6-1 and J usage is TRBJ1-5; D uncertain. The CDR3 has 14 amino acids. The V gene's germline CDR1 is MNHNS and CDR2 SASEGT. V was cut by 9 bases and J by 2 bases, with 14 bases left in between. The CDR3 DNA reads as TGTGCCAGTAAACCAGGTCCTGGCAATCAGCCCCAGCATTTT. Amino acid sequence: CASKPGPGNQPQHF.

This clonotype was found many times. The chain links TRBV24-1 to TRBJ2-6; unclear D gene. With 12 bases removed from V and 5 bases from J, the gap between germline ends came to 16 bases. Looked up from germline, CDR1 is KGHDR and CDR2 is SFDVKD. The CDR3 is made up of 14 amino acids. The CDR3 region has the DNA TGTGCCGCTGGCCCGGCGGCTAGGGCCAACGTCCTGACTTTC. This gives the protein CAAGPAARANVLTF.

This clonotype was counted ten times or more. The chain is built from TRBV5-1 and TRBJ1-3, with TRBD1 as a possible D gene (6 bases). The CDR3 contains 16 residues. Trimming shortened V by 0 bases and J by 1 base, and 11 bases separated the two germline ends. Germline V gene lookup returns CDR1 SGHRS and CDR2 YFSETQ. DNA for the CDR3: TGCGCCAGCAGCTTGGGGGGTACAGGGTCTGGAAACACCATATATTTT. Translation: CASSLGGTGSGNTIYF. The full variable domain, rest sourced from reference TRBV5-1 and TRBJ1-3, is KAGVTQTPRYLIKTRGQQVTLSCSPISGHRSVSWYQQTPGQGLQFLFEYFSETQRNKGNFPGRFSGRQFSNSRSEMNVSTLELGDSALYLCASSLGGTGSGNTIYFGEGSWLTVV.

This clonotype has at least ten counts. The rearrangement links TRBV20-1 to TRBJ2-3; TRBD2 agrees at 9 bases. With V trimmed by 6 bases and J by 2 bases, 6 bases remained unmatched. Germline V gene lookup returns CDR1 DFQATT and CDR2 SNEGSKA (reference sequence). The CDR3 length is 14 residues. In DNA, the CDR3 is TGCAGTGCGCCTCTAGCGGGGATCACAGATACGCAGTATTTT. It codes for CSAPLAGITDTQYF.

V is TRBV20-1 and J is TRBJ2-2, with TRBD2 matching 11 bases. The CDR3 has 17 amino acids. Germline CDR1 DFQATT, CDR2 SNEGSKA (reference sequence). J lost 4 bases, V lost 4 bases, and 11 bases had no gene match. CDR3 region: CSAISLAGAGSTGELFF. CDR3 nucleotides: TGCAGTGCTATATCACTAGCGGGAGCGGGTAGCACCGGGGAGCTGTTTTTT.

The sample holds many counts of this clonotype. The chain carries TRBV12-3 or TRBV12-4 and TRBJ2-1; unclear D gene. Trimming took off 6 bases at V and 7 bases at J, with 13 bases between the two ends. CDR3 length equals 13 residues. CDR3 sequence: CASSTLGYNEQFF. The CDR3 nucleotides are TGTGCCAGCAGCACCCTAGGTTATAATGAGCAGTTCTTC.

The sample holds many counts of this clonotype. The J gene is TRBJ1-2, the V gene TRBV28, with D perhaps matching TRBD1 (6 bases). Germline V gene data show CDR1 as MDHEN and CDR2 as SYDVKM. V was pared by 1 base and J by 8 bases, with 11 bases between. CDR3 length: 13 residues. CDR3: CASSLSGVEGYTF. As DNA, the CDR3 is TGTGCCAGCAGTTTATCAGGGGTTGAGGGCTACACCTTC.

This sequence joins TRBV4-1 and TRBJ2-7; D is possibly TRBD1 (6 bases). V shed 5 bases and J shed 4 bases, with 12 bases lying between them. The V gene's germline CDR1 is MGHRA and CDR2 YSYEKL. The CDR3 spans 13 residues. CDR3 residues: CASSLTQGYEQYF. The CDR3 nucleotides read TGCGCCAGCAGCTTAACACAGGGATACGAGCAGTACTTC.

Only a few counts were recorded for this clonotype. The V gene is TRBV6-1, the J gene TRBJ2-2; D call uncertain. Per the germline V gene, CDR1 is MNHNS and CDR2 is SASEGT. CDR3 size: 16 residues. V shed 5 bases and J shed 0 bases, with 13 bases lying between them. CDR3 region: CASSFSRNPNTGELFF. DNA of the CDR3: TGTGCCAGCAGTTTTTCACGGAACCCGAACACCGGGGAGCTGTTTTTT.

Many counts were recorded for this clonotype. The CDR3, as DNA: TGTGCCAGCAGCTATAACACCGGGGAGCTGTTTTTT. Translation gives CASSYNTGELFF. V gene TRBV11-2 combines with J gene TRBJ2-2; D remains ambiguous. The V gene lost 4 bases and the J gene lost 2 bases, with 2 bases spanning the gap. Germline values: CDR1 SGHAT, CDR2 FQNNGV. This CDR3 spans 12 amino acids.

In this sample, this clonotype turned up many times. The CDR3 bases are TGTGCCAGCAGCTTAGATCGGGAAGGGAAACTGTTTTTT. It codes for CASSLDREGKLFF. The rearrangement joins TRBV11-2 to TRBJ1-4; the D is unclear. The CDR3 has 13 residues. Trimming left V 0 bases short and J 11 bases short, with 10 bases between. CDR1 SGHAT and CDR2 FQNNGV come from the germline V gene. Full variable domain (rest looked up from reference TRBV11-2 and TRBJ1-4): EAGVAQSPRYKIIEKRQSVAFWCNPISGHATLYWYQQILGQGPKLLIQFQNNGVVDDSQLPKDRFSAERLKGVDSTLKIQPAKLEDSAVYLCASSLDREGKLFFGSGTQLSVL.

This clonotype appeared many times. The chain recombines TRBV20-1 with TRBJ1-5, with D possibly matching TRBD1 (6 bases). Germline CDR1 is DFQATT and CDR2 is SNEGSKA (reference sequence). V lost 5 bases to trimming and J lost 4 bases, with 18 bases between them. The CDR3 extends over 15 amino acids. CDR3: CSASGGGTVNQPQHF. CDR3 sequence (DNA): TGCAGTGCTTCGGGAGGGGGGACGGTAAATCAGCCCCAGCATTTT.

This clonotype was seen only a few times. A read error may be the cause here, since a much bigger clone is one base away. The J gene is TRBJ2-1, the V gene TRBV7-2; TRBD2 matches 13 bases. In germline, CDR1 is SGHTA, CDR2 FQGNSA. This CDR3 has 16 residues. The V gene end was trimmed by 1 base and the J gene end by 6 bases; junction bases not matched to a gene: 3. Here the CDR3 DNA reads TGTACCAGCAGCTTAGTCGGGACTAGCGGGATCAATGAGCAGTTCTTC. It yields the protein CTSSLVGTSGINEQFF.

This clonotype has a handful of counts. The chain is built from TRBV3-1 and TRBJ2-7; a possible D gene is TRBD2 (7 bases). This CDR3 region has 15 residues. In germline, CDR1 is LGHDT, CDR2 YNNKEL (reference sequence). Trimming pared 4 bases from V and 2 bases from J, leaving 15 bases between. The CDR3 protein is CASSRMPGGAYEQYF. Written as DNA, the CDR3 is TGTGCCAGCAGCCGTATGCCGGGGGGCGCCTACGAGCAGTACTTC.

This clonotype was observed at least ten times. The chain uses TRBV30 and TRBJ1-2; the D is unclear. The CDR3 has 12 amino acids. CDR1 GTSNPN and CDR2 SVGIG come from the germline V gene (reference sequence). V gave up 3 bases and J gave up 8 bases, with 13 bases separating them. The DNA of the CDR3 is TGTGCCTGGAGACCTTTTTCTCCCGGCTACACCTTC. As protein: CAWRPFSPGYTF. The whole variable domain, remainder taken from reference TRBV30 and TRBJ1-2, is SQTIHQWPATLVQPVGSPLSLECTVEGTSNPNLYWYRQAAGRGLQLLFYSVGIGQISSEVPQNLSASRPQDRQFILSSKKLLLSDSGFYLCAWRPFSPGYTFGSGTRLTVV.

Only a few counts were recorded for this clonotype. This clone may be a read error of a much larger clone one base away. V is TRBV20-1 and J is TRBJ2-7; a possible D gene is TRBD1 (6 bases). CDR1 is DFQATT and CDR2 is SNEGSKA in the germline V gene (reference sequence). This CDR3 is 16 amino acids long. The V end was cut by 0 bases, the J end by 4 bases, with 19 bases between. The CDR3 DNA reads TGCAGTGCTAGAGATCGGACAAGGGGGATCAAATACGAGCAGTACTTC. Protein: CSARDRTRGIKYEQYF.